The present entry profiles one T cell receptor (beta chain) with its context. Its matching antigen is unknown. CDR1 is KGHSH and CDR2 is LQKENI in the germline V gene. Trimming shortened V by 2 bases and J by 4 bases, and 6 bases separated the two germline ends. CDR3 length: 13 residues. The data were obtained in a study of cytomegalovirus exposure and HLA in healthy donors. The study's findings and limits: TCR beta chains numbering 164 were designated cytomegalovirus-associated.

A multiplex PCR was run with 60 Vbeta primers and 13 Jbeta primers. Generated by immunoSEQ multiplex PCR, the TCRdb table keeps only in-frame clones and is missing some. The sample carries about 190,000 clones, 80% recorded once. The rearrangement links TRBV18 to TRBJ1-5, with D uncertain. The sequence was obtained from a woman in her forties in good health and CMV-seronegative. Material: PBMCs. CDR3 nucleotide sequence: TGTGCCAGCTCACCATCAGGAAATCAGCCCCAGCATTTT. Translated: CASSPSGNQPQHF.